The 17 T cell receptor beta chains in this list originate from one sample, sequenced in a study of T cell responses to AZD1222 COVID-19 vaccine. Sequenced by immunoSEQ multiplex PCR; TCRdb stores in-frame clones only, minus some. The profile shows some 150,000 clones, 70% to 90% of them singletons. Here the sequenced sample was peripheral blood, taken on day 0 of AZD1222 vaccination. Receptors originate from an adult in good health.

This sequence joins TRBV7-2 and TRBJ2-7, with D possibly matching TRBD1 (6 bases). Trimming took 1 base from V and 5 from J, leaving 9 bases between them. The CDR3 sequence is 13 residues long. Germline V CDR1 and CDR2: SGHTA, FQGNSA. DNA of the CDR3: TGTGCCAGCAGCTTAGGCAGGGGCAACGAGCAGTACTTC. Residues: CASSLGRGNEQYF.

This sequence joins TRBV10-3 and TRBJ2-1, with a tentative D call TRBD2 (5 bases). Looked up from germline, CDR1 is ENHRY and CDR2 is SYGVKD. The CDR3 sequence is 13 residues long. The V gene lost 6 bases and the J gene lost 8 bases, with 14 bases spanning the gap. In DNA form, the CDR3 reads TGTGCCATCAGGGTGGGAGATGGCTATGAGCAGTTCTTC. It specifies CAIRVGDGYEQFF.

The gene calls are TRBV12-2 and TRBJ1-6; no DNA check was done on the table's D call, TRBD1. TRBV12-2 is recorded as a pseudogene. The length of the CDR3 is 12 residues. The CDR3 sequence is CVWQGARSPLHF. The CDR3 DNA is TGTGTTTGGCAGGGGGCTCGATCACCCCTCCACTTT.

This clone was recorded a few times. The chain uses TRBV10-1 and TRBJ1-1; D perhaps matches TRBD1 (6 bases). The CDR3 has 13 residues. Trimming cost V 8 bases and J 2 bases, with 12 bases left between them. The germline V gene encodes CDR1 WNHNN and CDR2 SYGVQD (reference sequence). The CDR3 bases are TGCGCCAGCTCGACAGGCTTTAACACTGAAGCTTTCTTT. Its protein product is CASSTGFNTEAFF.

The J gene is TRBJ2-7, the V gene TRBV28; no clear D. This CDR3 spans 13 amino acids. The V end was cut by 3 bases, the J end by 3 bases, with 9 bases between. Germline CDR1 and CDR2: MDHEN and SYDVKM. CDR3 sequence: CASSFRLLYEQYF. As DNA, the CDR3 is TGTGCCAGCAGTTTCCGGCTCCTCTACGAGCAGTACTTC.

The chain is built from TRBV19 and TRBJ2-7, with D maybe TRBD1 (5 bases). The CDR3 length is 15 residues. The V and J ends lost 1 base and 2 bases respectively, with 12 bases between them. Per germline, CDR1 LNHDA and CDR2 SQIVND (reference sequence). CDR3 in DNA: TGTGCCAGTAGTATAGCCGGCAGGGTCACCTACGAGCAGTACTTC. Translated, it gives CASSIAGRVTYEQYF.

V gene TRBV5-1 combines with J gene TRBJ2-3; D is uncertain. Germline lookup yields CDR1 SGHRS and CDR2 YFSETQ. The CDR3 has 16 amino acids. The V end was cut by 0 bases, the J end by 2 bases, with 13 bases between. CDR3 in amino acids: CASSLEGGFDTDTQYF. CDR3 bases: TGCGCCAGCAGCTTGGAGGGCGGATTCGACACAGATACGCAGTATTTT. The full variable domain, rest sourced from reference TRBV5-1 and TRBJ2-3, is KAGVTQTPRYLIKTRGQQVTLSCSPISGHRSVSWYQQTPGQGLQFLFEYFSETQRNKGNFPGRFSGRQFSNSRSEMNVSTLELGDSALYLCASSLEGGFDTDTQYFGPGTRLTVL.

V gene TRBV2 combines with J gene TRBJ2-3, with 11 bases lining up with TRBD2. Germline V gene lookup returns CDR1 SNHLY and CDR2 FYNNEI. Trimming at V came to 3 bases and at J to 6 bases, leaving 8 bases not matched to a gene. CDR3 length: 16 residues. The CDR3 bases are TGTGCCAGCAGTGATCTTATAGCGGGAGGGGGGGATACGCAGTATTTT. It codes for CASSDLIAGGGDTQYF.

The chain is built from TRBV19 and TRBJ2-7; a weak D match, TRBD1 (6 bases). Trimming removed 6 bases from V and 0 bases from J, with 12 bases in between. The germline V gene encodes CDR1 LNHDA and CDR2 SQIVND (reference sequence). The CDR3 is made up of 14 amino acids. Written as DNA, the CDR3 is TGTGCCAGTAGCCGGACAGCGAGCTCCTACGAGCAGTACTTC. It yields the protein CASSRTASSYEQYF.

This clone was detected only a few times. The rearrangement uses TRBV13 and TRBJ2-1; D may be TRBD1 (6 bases). This CDR3 contains 12 residues. The ends were cut back, 5 bases at V and 14 bases at J, with 16 bases in the middle. CDR1 is PRHDT, CDR2 FYEKMQ, per germline (reference sequence). CDR3 in amino acids: CASSKTGTSEFF. The CDR3 nucleotides read TGTGCCAGCAGCAAGACCGGGACATCCGAGTTCTTC.

The genes are TRBV11-3 and TRBJ2-1; possible D gene TRBD2, 6 bases. The CDR3 loop spans 13 amino acids. The V gene's germline CDR1 is SGHNT and CDR2 YENEEA. V lost 5 bases and J 7 bases, leaving 12 bases between the germline ends. The CDR3 reads CASSSETRNEQFF. The CDR3 region has the DNA TGTGCCAGCAGCAGTGAGACTAGAAATGAGCAGTTCTTC.

This chain connects TRBV18 to TRBJ2-1, with D possibly matching TRBD2 (6 bases). The CDR3 is 15 residues long. Trimming shortened V by 1 base and J by 4 bases, and 11 bases separated the two germline ends. Germline CDR1 KGHSH, CDR2 LQKENI. In DNA form, the CDR3 reads TGTGCCAGCTCACCACGACGCGGGGATTACAATGAGCAGTTCTTC. It codes for CASSPRRGDYNEQFF.

This clone was seen once. The chain joins TRBV29-1 to TRBJ2-1; D uncertain. The CDR3 runs 11 residues. The germline V gene has CDR1 SQVTM and CDR2 ANQGSEA. V lost 2 bases, J lost 3 bases, and 2 bases lay in between. This CDR3 reads CSVELYNEQFF. The DNA for the CDR3 is TGCAGCGTTGAACTCTACAATGAGCAGTTCTTC.

The rearrangement joins TRBV19 to TRBJ2-5, with 9 bases matching TRBD1. CDR1 LNHDA and CDR2 SQIVND come from the germline V gene (reference sequence). CDR3 length equals 15 residues. V lost 5 bases to trimming and J lost 4 bases; unmatched junction nucleotides: 8. In nucleotides, the CDR3 is TGTGCCAGTAGTTCCGCCTTGGACAGGGGAGAGACCCAGTACTTC. Residues: CASSSALDRGETQYF.

The chain uses TRBV11-3 and TRBJ1-6; D unresolved. Trimming shortened V by 0 bases and J by 7 bases, and 4 bases separated the two germline ends. This CDR3 is 13 amino acids long. Germline values: CDR1 SGHNT, CDR2 YENEEA. The CDR3 here is CASSLESNSPLHF. CDR3 nucleotide sequence: TGTGCCAGCAGCTTAGAGAGCAATTCACCCCTCCACTTT.

CDR3 sequence: CASSDYGGLTADTQYF. CDR3 DNA sequence: TGTGCCAGCAGTGACTATGGCGGGCTGACAGCAGATACGCAGTATTTT. The chain uses TRBV6-4 and TRBJ2-3; D possibly matches TRBD1 or TRBD2 (5 bases each). CDR1 is MRHNA and CDR2 is SNTAGT in the germline V gene. V lost 1 base and J lost 4, with 15 bases in between. The CDR3 has 16 amino acids.

This clone was observed a handful of times. This sequence joins TRBV11-2 and TRBJ1-4, with D maybe TRBD1 (6 bases). The V end was cut by 0 bases, the J end by 10 bases, with 18 bases between. The CDR3 runs to 16 residues. The germline gives CDR1 SGHAT, CDR2 FQNNGV. The CDR3 bases are TGTGCCAGCAGCTTAGAAATTCAGGGGACGTATGGAAAACTGTTTTTT. This encodes CASSLEIQGTYGKLFF.